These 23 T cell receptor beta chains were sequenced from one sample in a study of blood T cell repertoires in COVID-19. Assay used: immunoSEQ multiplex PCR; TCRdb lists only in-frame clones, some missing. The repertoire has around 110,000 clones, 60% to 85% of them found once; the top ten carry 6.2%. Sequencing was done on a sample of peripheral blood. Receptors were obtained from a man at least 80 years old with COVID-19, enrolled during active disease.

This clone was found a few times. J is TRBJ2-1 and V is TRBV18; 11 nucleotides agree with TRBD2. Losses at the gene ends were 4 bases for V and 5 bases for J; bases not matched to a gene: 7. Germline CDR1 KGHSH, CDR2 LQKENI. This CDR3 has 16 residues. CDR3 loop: CASSRTGTSGNNEQFF. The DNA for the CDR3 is TGTGCCAGCTCACGTACCGGGACTAGCGGAAACAATGAGCAGTTCTTC. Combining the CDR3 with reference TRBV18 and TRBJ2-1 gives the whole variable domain NAGVMQNPRHLVRRRGQEARLRCSPMKGHSHVYWYRQLPEEGLKFMVYLQKENIIDESGMPKERFSAEFPKEGPSILRIQQVVRGDSAAYFCASSRTGTSGNNEQFFGPGTRLTVL.

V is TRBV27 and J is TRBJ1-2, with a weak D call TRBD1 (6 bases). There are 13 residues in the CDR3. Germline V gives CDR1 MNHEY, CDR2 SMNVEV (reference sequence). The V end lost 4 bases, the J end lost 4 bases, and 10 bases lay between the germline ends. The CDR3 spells CASSSLQGYGYTF. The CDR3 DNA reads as TGTGCCAGCAGTTCCCTACAGGGCTATGGCTACACCTTC.

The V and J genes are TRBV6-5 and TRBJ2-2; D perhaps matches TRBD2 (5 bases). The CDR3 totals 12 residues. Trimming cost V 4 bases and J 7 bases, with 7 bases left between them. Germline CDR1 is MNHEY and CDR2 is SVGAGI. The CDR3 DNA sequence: TGTGCCAGCAGTTTTCGGGGCGGGGAGCTGTTTTTT. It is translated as CASSFRGGELFF.

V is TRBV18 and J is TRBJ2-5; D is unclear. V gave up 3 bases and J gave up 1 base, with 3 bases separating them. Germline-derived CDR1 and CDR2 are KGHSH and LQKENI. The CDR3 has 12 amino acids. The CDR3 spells CASSPRQETQYF. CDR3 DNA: TGTGCCAGCTCACCGCGCCAAGAGACCCAGTACTTC.

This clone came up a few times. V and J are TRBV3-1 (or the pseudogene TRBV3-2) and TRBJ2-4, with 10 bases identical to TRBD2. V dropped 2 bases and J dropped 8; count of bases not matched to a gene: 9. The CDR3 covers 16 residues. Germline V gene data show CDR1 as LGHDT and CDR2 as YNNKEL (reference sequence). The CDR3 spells CASSQSPGSGGDIQYF. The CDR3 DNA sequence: TGTGCCAGCAGCCAAAGCCCAGGGAGCGGGGGGGACATTCAGTACTTC.

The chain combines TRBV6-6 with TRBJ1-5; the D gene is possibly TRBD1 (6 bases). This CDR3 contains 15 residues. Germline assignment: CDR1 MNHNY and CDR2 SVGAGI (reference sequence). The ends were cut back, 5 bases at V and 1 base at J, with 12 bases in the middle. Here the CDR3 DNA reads TGTGCCAGCAGTGGTCCAGGGGCGAGCAATCAGCCCCAGCATTTT. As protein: CASSGPGASNQPQHF.

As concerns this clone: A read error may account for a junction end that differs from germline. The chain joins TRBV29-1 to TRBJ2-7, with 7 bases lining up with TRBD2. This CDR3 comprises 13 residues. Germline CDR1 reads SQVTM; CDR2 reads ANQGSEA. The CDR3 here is CSAEGFGGNEQYF. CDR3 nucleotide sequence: TGCAGCGCTGAAGGGTTCGGGGGGAACGAGCAGTACTTC.

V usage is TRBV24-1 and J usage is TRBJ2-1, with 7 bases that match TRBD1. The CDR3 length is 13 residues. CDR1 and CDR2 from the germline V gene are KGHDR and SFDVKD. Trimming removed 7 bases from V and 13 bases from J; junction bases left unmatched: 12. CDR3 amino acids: CATREGVRGRQFF. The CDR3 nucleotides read TGTGCCACCAGGGAAGGGGTGAGGGGGCGCCAGTTCTTC.

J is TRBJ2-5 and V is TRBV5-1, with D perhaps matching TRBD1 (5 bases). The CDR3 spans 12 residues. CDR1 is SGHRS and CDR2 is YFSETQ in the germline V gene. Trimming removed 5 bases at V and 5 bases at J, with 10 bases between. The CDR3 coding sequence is TGCGCCAGCAGTCAAAGGGGCGAGACCCAGTACTTC. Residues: CASSQRGETQYF.

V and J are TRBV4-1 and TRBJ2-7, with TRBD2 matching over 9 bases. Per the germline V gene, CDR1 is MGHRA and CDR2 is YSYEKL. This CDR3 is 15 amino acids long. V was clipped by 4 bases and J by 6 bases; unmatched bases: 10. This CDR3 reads CASSPGLALSREQYF. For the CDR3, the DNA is TGCGCCAGCAGCCCTGGACTAGCGTTAAGTCGCGAGCAGTACTTC.

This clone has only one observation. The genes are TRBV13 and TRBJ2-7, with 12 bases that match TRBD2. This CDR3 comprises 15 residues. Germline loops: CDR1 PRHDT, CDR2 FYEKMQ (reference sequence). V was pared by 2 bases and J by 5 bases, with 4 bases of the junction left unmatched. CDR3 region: CASSLWTSGNHEQYF. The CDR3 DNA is TGTGCCAGCAGCTTATGGACTAGCGGGAACCACGAGCAGTACTTC.

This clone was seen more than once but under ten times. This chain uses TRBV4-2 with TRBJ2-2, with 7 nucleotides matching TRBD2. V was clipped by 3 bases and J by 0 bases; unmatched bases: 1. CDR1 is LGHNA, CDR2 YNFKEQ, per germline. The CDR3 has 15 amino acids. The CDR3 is CASSQGGANTGELFF. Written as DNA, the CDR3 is TGTGCCAGCAGCCAGGGAGGGGCGAACACCGGGGAGCTGTTTTTT.

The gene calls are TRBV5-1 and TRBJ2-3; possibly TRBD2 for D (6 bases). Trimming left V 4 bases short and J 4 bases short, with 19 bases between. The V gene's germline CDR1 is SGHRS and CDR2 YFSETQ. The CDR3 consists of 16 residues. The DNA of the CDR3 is TGCGCCAGCAGCCTCAGACTAGTCCGAGCCTCAGATACGCAGTATTTT. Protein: CASSLRLVRASDTQYF.

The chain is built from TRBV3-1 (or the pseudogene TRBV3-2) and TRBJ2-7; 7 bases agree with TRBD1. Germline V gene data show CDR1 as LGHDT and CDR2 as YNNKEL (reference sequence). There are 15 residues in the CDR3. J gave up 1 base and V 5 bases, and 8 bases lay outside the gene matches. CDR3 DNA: TGTGCCAGCAGCTTTCGGGACAGCTTTTCCTACGAGCAGTACTTC. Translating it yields CASSFRDSFSYEQYF.

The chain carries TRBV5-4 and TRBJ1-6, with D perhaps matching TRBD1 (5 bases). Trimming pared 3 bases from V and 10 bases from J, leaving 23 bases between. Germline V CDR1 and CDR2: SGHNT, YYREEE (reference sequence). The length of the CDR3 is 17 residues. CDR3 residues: CASSSKPGLGTSSPLHF. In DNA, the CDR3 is TGTGCCAGCAGCTCTAAACCGGGACTCGGAACTTCCTCACCCCTCCACTTT.

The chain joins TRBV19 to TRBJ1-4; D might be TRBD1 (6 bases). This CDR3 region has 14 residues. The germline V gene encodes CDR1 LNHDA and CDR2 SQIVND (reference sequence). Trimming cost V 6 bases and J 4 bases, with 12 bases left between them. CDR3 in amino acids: CASRRTAYNEKLFF. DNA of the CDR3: TGTGCCAGTAGGCGGACAGCTTATAATGAAAAACTGTTTTTT.

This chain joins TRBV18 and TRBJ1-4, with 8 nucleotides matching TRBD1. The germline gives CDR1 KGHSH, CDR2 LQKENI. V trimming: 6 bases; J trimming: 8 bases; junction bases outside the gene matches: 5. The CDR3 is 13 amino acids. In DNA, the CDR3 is TGTGCCAGCTCGCACAGGGGGGGAGAAAAACTGTTTTTT. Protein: CASSHRGGEKLFF.

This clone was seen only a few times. The CDR3 region is CASSSGTRFSDTQYF. CDR3 nucleotides: TGTGCCAGCAGTTCCGGGACTAGGTTTTCGGATACGCAGTATTTT. This chain uses TRBV6-6 with TRBJ2-3, with TRBD2 matching over 8 bases. Germline CDR1 and CDR2: MNHNY and SVGAGI (reference sequence). The CDR3 sequence is 15 residues long. With V trimmed by 4 bases and J by 6 bases, 9 bases remained unmatched.

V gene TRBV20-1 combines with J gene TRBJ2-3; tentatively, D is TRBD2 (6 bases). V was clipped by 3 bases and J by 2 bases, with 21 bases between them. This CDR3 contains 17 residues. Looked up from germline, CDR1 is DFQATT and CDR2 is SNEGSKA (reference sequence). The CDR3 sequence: CSASTTGRTGVTDTQYF. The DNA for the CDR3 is TGCAGTGCTAGTACTACGGGCAGGACGGGGGTCACAGATACGCAGTATTTT.

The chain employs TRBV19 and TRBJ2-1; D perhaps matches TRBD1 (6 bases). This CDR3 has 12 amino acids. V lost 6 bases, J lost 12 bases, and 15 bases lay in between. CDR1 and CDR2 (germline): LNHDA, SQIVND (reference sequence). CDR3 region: CASSPRGGLQFF. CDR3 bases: TGTGCCAGTAGCCCCAGGGGTGGGCTGCAGTTCTTC.

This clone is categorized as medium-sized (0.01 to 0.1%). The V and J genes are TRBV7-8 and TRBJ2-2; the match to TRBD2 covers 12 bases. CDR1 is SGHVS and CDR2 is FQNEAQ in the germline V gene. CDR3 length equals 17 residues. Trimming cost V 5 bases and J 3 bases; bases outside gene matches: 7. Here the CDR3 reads CASSHLAGGPYTGELFF. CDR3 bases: TGTGCCAGCAGCCACCTAGCGGGAGGGCCGTACACCGGGGAGCTGTTTTTT. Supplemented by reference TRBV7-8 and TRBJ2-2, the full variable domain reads GAGVSQSPRYKVAKRGQDVALRCDPISGHVSLFWYQQALGQGPEFLTYFQNEAQLDKSGLPSDRFFAERPEGSVSTLKIQRTQQEDSAVYLCASSHLAGGPYTGELFFGEGSRLTVL.

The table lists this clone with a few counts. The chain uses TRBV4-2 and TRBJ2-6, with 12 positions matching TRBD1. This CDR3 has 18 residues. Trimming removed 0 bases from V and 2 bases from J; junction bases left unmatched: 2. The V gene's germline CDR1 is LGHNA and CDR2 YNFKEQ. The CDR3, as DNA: TGTGCCAGCAGCCAAGAAGGGACAGGGGGCACTGGGGCCAACGTCCTGACTTTC. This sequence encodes CASSQEGTGGTGANVLTF.

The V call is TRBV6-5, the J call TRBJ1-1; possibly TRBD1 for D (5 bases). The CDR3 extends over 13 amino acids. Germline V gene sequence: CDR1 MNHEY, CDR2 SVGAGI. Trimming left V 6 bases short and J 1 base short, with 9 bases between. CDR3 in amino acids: CASRSGQNTEAFF. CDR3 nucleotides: TGTGCCAGCAGATCTGGACAGAACACTGAAGCTTTCTTT.